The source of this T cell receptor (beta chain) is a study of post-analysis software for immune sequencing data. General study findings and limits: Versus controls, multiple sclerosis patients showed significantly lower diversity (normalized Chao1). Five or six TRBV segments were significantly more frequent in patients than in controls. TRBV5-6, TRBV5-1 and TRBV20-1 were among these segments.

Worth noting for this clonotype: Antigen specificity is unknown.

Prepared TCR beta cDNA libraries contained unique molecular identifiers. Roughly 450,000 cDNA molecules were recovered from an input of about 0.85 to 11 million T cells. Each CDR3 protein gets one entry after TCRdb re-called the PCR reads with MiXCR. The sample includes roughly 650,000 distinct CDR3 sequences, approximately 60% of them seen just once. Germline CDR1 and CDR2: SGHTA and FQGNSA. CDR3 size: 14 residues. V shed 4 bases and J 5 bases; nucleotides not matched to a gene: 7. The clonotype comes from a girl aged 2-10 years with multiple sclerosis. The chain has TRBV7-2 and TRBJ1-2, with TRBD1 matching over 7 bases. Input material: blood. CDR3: CASSSPWTGYGYTF. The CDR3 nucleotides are TGTGCCAGCAGCTCACCCTGGACAGGATATGGCTACACCTTC.